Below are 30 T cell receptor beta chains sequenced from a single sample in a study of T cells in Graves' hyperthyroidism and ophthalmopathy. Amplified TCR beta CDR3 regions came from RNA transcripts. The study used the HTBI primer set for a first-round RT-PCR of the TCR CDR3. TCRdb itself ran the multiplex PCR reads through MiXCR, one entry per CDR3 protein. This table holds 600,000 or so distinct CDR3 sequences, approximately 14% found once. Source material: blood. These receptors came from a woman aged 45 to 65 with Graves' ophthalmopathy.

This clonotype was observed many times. CDR3 sequence reads: CASSPAGQKAYEQYF. CDR3 in DNA: TGTGCCAGCAGTCCAGCGGGACAGAAAGCCTACGAGCAGTACTTC. V is TRBV12-3 or TRBV12-4 and J is TRBJ2-7, with D possibly being TRBD1 or TRBD2 (7 bases each). This CDR3 region has 15 residues. The V gene lost 5 bases and the J gene lost 2 bases, with 16 bases spanning the gap.

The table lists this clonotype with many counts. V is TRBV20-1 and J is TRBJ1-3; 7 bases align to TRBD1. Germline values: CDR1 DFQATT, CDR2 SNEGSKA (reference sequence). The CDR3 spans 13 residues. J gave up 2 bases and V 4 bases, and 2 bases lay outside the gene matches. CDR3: CSAIGTAGNTIYF. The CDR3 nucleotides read TGCAGTGCTATCGGGACAGCTGGAAACACCATATATTTT.

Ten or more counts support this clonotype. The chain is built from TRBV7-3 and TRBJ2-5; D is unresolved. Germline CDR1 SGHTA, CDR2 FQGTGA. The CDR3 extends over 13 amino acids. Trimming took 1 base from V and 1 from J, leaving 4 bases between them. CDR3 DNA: TGTGCCAGCAGCTTAAGGTTCCAAGAGACCCAGTACTTC. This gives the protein CASSLRFQETQYF.

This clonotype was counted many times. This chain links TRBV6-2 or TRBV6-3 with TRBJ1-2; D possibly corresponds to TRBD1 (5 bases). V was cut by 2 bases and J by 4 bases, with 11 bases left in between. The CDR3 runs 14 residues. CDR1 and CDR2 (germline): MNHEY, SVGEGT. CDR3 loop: CASSYGDRPYGYTF. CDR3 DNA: TGTGCCAGCAGTTACGGAGACAGACCCTATGGCTACACCTTC.

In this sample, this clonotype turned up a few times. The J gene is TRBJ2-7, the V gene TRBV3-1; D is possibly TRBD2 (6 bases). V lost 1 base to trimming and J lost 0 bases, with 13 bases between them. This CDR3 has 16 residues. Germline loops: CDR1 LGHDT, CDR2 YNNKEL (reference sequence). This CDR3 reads CASSQGYGSTSYEQYF. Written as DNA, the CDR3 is TGTGCCAGCAGCCAAGGGTACGGGAGTACCTCCTACGAGCAGTACTTC.

The chain's CDR3 is CASSEGAVWDTQYF. The CDR3 coding sequence is TGTGCCAGCAGTGAAGGGGCAGTTTGGGATACGCAGTATTTT. The V call is TRBV6-1, the J call TRBJ2-3; D gene ambiguous. This CDR3 region has 14 residues. Germline-derived CDR1 and CDR2 are MNHNS and SASEGT. The V gene lost 1 base and the J gene lost 6 bases, with 11 bases spanning the gap.

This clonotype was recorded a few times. The CDR3 reads CASSSGPGSDEQFF. CDR3 bases: TGTGCCAGTAGTTCCGGACCTGGGAGTGATGAGCAGTTCTTC. The V gene is TRBV19, the J gene TRBJ2-1, with D perhaps matching TRBD2 (5 bases). CDR1 and CDR2 (germline): LNHDA, SQIVND (reference sequence). The CDR3 consists of 14 residues. V lost 5 bases, J lost 8 bases, and 16 bases lay in between. Based on the CDR3 plus reference TRBV19 and TRBJ2-1, the full variable domain is DGGITQSPKYLFRKEGQNVTLSCEQNLNHDAMYWYRQDPGQGLRLIYYSQIVNDFQKGDIAEGYSVSREKKESFPLTVTSAQKNPTAFYLCASSSGPGSDEQFFGPGTRLTVL.

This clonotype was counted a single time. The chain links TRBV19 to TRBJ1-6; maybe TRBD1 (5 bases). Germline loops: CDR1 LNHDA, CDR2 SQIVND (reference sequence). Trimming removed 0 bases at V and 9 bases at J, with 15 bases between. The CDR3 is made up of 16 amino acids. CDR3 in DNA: TGTGCCAGTAGTATAGATAAGGGGCGTATGGTTTCACCCCTCCACTTT. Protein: CASSIDKGRMVSPLHF.

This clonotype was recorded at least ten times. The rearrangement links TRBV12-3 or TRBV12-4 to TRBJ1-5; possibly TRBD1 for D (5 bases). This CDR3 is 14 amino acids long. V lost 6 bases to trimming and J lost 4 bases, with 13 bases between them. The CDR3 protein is CASRLGGGNQPQHF. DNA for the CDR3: TGTGCCAGCAGATTGGGCGGGGGTAATCAGCCCCAGCATTTT.

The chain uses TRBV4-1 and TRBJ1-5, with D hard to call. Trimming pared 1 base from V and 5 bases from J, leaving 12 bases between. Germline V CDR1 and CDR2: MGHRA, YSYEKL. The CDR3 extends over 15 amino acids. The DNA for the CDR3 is TGCGCCAGCAGCCAAGTTGGCGGACCAGATCAGCCCCAGCATTTT. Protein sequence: CASSQVGGPDQPQHF.

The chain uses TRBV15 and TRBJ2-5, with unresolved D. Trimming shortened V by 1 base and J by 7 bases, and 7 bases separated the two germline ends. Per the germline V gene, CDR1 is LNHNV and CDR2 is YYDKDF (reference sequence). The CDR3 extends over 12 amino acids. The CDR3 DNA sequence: TGTGCCACCAGCAGAGTTCCGGGGACCCAGTACTTC. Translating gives CATSRVPGTQYF.

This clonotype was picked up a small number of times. Written as DNA, the CDR3 is TGTGCCAGCAGTTTTCGCGGGAGGCGGCCAGATACGCAGTATTTT. Translated, it gives CASSFRGRRPDTQYF. V is TRBV12-3 or TRBV12-4 and J is TRBJ2-3; 8 nucleotides align to TRBD2. The CDR3 has 15 amino acids. Trimming at V came to 3 bases and at J to 4 bases, leaving 6 bases not matched to a gene.

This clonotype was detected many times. The chain's CDR3 is CSARTEAFF. In DNA form, the CDR3 reads TGCAGTGCTAGGACTGAAGCTTTCTTT. The chain uses TRBV20-1 and TRBJ1-1; D ambiguous. Germline CDR1 and CDR2: DFQATT and SNEGSKA (reference sequence). V was cut by 3 bases and J by 5 bases, with 1 base left in between. The CDR3 is 9 amino acids.

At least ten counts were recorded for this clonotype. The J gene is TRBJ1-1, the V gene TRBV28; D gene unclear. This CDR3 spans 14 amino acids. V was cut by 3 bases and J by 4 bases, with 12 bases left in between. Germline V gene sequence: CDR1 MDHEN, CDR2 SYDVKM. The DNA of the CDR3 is TGTGCCAGCAGTTTGGGGTTTCGAGGCACTGAAGCTTTCTTT. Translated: CASSLGFRGTEAFF.

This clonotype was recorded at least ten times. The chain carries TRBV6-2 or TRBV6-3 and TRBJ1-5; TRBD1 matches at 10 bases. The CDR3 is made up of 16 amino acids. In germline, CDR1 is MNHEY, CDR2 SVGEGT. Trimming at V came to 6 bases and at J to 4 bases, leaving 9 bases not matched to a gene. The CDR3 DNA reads TGTGCCAGCAGAGAGAGGGGACAGGGGTCAAATCAGCCCCAGCATTTT. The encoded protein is CASRERGQGSNQPQHF.

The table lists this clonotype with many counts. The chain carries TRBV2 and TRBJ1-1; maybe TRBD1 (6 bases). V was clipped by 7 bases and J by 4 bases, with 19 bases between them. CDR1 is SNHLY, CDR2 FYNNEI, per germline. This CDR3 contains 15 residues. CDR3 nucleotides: TGTGCCAGCAAAGTGCCACAGGGATTGGCCACTGAAGCTTTCTTT. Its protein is CASKVPQGLATEAFF.

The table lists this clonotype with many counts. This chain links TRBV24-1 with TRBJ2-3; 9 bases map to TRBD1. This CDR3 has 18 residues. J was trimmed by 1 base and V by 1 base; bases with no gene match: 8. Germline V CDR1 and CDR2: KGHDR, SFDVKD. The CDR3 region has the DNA TGTGCCACCAGTGATTTCGCCCTACGGACAGGGGGCACAGATACGCAGTATTTT. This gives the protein CATSDFALRTGGTDTQYF.

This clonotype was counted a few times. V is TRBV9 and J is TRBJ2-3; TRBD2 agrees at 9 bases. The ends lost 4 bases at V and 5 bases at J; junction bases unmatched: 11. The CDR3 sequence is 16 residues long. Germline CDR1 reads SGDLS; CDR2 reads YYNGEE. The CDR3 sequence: CASSPPLAGSQDTQYF. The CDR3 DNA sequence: TGTGCCAGCAGCCCCCCCCTAGCGGGATCCCAAGATACGCAGTATTTT.

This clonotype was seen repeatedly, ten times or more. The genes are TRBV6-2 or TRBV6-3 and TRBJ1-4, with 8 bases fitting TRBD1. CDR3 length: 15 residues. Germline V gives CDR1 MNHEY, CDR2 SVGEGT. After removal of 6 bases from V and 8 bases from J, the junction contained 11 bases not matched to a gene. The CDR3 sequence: CASSPPQGVGEKLFF. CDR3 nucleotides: TGTGCCAGCAGCCCCCCACAGGGGGTAGGAGAAAAACTGTTTTTT.

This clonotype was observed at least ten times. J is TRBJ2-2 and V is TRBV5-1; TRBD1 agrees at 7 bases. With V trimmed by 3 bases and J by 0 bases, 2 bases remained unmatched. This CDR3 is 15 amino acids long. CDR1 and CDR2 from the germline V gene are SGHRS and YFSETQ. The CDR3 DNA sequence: TGCGCCAGCAGCTCGGACAGGTCGAACACCGGGGAGCTGTTTTTT. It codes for CASSSDRSNTGELFF.

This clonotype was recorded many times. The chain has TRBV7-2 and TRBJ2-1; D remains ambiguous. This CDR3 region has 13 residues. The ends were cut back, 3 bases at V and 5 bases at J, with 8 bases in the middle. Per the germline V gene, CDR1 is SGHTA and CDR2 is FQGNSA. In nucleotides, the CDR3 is TGTGCCAGCAGCTTTCGTTCGAACAATGAGCAGTTCTTC. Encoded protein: CASSFRSNNEQFF.

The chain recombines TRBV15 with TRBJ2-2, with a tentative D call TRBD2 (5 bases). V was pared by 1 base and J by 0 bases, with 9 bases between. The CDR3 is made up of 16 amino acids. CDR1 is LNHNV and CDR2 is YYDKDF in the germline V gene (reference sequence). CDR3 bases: TGTGCCACCAGCAGAGGACCAGCGGCGAACACCGGGGAGCTGTTTTTT. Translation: CATSRGPAANTGELFF.

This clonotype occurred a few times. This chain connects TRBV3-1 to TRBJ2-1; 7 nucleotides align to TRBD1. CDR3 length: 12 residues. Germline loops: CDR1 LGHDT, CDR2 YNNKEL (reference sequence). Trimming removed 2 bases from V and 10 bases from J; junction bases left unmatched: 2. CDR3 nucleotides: TGTGCCAGCAGCCAACCGGGACAGGAGCAGTTCTTC. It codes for CASSQPGQEQFF.

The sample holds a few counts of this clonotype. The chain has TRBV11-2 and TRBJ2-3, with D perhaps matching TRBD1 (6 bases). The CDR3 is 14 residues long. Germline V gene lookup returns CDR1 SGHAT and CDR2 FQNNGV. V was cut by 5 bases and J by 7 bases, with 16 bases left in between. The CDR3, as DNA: TGTGCCAGCAGCCCACCAACAGGGATCTATACGCAGTATTTT. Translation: CASSPPTGIYTQYF.

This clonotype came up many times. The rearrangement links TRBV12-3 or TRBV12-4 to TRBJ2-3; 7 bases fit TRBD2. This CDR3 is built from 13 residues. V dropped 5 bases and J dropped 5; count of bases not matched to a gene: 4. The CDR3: CASSAGLGDTQYF. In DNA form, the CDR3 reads TGTGCCAGCAGTGCAGGACTAGGAGATACGCAGTATTTT.

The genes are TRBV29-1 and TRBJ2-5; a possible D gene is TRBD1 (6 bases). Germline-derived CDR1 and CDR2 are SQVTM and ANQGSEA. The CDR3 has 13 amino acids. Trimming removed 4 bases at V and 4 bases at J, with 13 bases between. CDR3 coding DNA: TGCAGCGTTGTAGAGGGGGTAGCAGAGACCCAGTACTTC. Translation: CSVVEGVAETQYF.

CDR3 nucleotide sequence: TGTGCCAGCAGCTTAGCGGGGTCACAAGAGACCCAGTTCTTC. Its translation: CASSLAGSQETQFF. The V and J genes are TRBV11-2 and TRBJ2-5; a possible D gene is TRBD2 (5 bases). The J call may be faulty, since TRBJ2-1 better matches the DNA end. Germline assignment: CDR1 SGHAT and CDR2 FQNNGV. CDR3 length: 14 amino acids.

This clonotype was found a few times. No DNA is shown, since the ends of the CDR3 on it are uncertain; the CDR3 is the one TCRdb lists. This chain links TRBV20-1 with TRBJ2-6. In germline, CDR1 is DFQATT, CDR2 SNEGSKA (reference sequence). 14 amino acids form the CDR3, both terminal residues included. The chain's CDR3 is CSARFGNGANVLTF.

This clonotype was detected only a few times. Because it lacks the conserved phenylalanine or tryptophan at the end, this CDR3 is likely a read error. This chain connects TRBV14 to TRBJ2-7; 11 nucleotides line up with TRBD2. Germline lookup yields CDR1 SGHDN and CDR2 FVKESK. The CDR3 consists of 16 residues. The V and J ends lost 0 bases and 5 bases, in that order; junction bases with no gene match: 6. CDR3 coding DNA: TGTGCCAGCAGCCAAGATCCCCGACTAGCGGGAAACGAGCAGTACCTC. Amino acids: CASSQDPRLAGNEQYL.

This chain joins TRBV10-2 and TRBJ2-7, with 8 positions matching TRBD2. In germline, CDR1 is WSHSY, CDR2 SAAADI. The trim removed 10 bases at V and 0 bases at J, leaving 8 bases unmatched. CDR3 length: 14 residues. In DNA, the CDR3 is TGCGCCACCGCCAGAACTAGCGGCTCCTACGAGCAGTACTTC. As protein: CATARTSGSYEQYF.